These 18 T cell receptor beta chains share one sample of origin, sequenced in a study of vaccination and CD4 T cells after COVID-19. No antigen has been assigned to these receptors. Treatment denoted: approximately nine-day PBMC culture with coronavirus spike peptide pools or control peptides (ViraFEST assay). With the Oncomine TCR Beta short-read assay, DNA from cultured CD4+ T cells was sequenced. TCRdb fed the PCR reads into MiXCR, producing one record per CDR3 protein. The data hold approximately 20,000 distinct CDR3 sequences, with 53% observed a single time. The source was CD4+ T cells from blood, cultured in vitro, collected before SARS-CoV-2 vaccination. Receptors were obtained from a human donor who had recovered from COVID-19.

The chain carries TRBV11-3 and TRBJ1-1; D may be TRBD1 (5 bases). Germline V gives CDR1 SGHNT, CDR2 YENEEA. V gave up 2 bases and J gave up 5 bases, with 15 bases separating them. The CDR3 consists of 15 residues. In nucleotides, the CDR3 is TGTGCCAGCAGCTTAAGGACGGATGGGGGGACTGAAGCTTTCTTT. Translated, it gives CASSLRTDGGTEAFF.

The rearrangement uses TRBV12-3 or TRBV12-4 and TRBJ1-1; D not certain. V was trimmed by 3 bases and J by 2 bases, leaving 10 bases between them. The CDR3 loop spans 14 amino acids. This CDR3 reads CASSLAGLNTEAFF. DNA for the CDR3: TGTGCCAGCAGTTTGGCCGGATTAAACACTGAAGCTTTCTTT.

The chain joins TRBV18 to TRBJ1-2; D remains unclear. CDR1 is KGHSH, CDR2 LQKENI, per germline. Trimming cost V 3 bases and J 8 bases, with 13 bases left between them. CDR3 length: 13 amino acids. The CDR3 DNA is TGTGCCAGCTCACCGGAACCCGGATGGGGCTACACCTTC. It encodes CASSPEPGWGYTF.

This clonotype was observed a handful of times. This sequence joins TRBV7-8 and TRBJ1-5, with D hard to call. Germline V gives CDR1 SGHVS, CDR2 FQNEAQ. The CDR3 length is 13 residues. Trimming cost V 0 bases and J 4 bases, with 4 bases left between them. The CDR3 bases are TGTGCCAGCAGCTTAGCACAGAATCAGCCCCAGCATTTT. Encoded protein: CASSLAQNQPQHF.

This chain uses TRBV7-6 with TRBJ2-1, with 9 bases fitting TRBD1. J was trimmed by 2 bases and V by 4 bases; bases with no gene match: 12. Germline V lookup: CDR1 SGHVS, CDR2 FNYEAQ. This CDR3 has 18 residues. Written as DNA, the CDR3 is TGTGCCAGCAGCTCCCGAAAACCGGGACAGGGCACCTACAATGAGCAGTTCTTC. It yields the protein CASSSRKPGQGTYNEQFF.

The chain combines TRBV7-9 with TRBJ2-3; 7 bases fit TRBD2. This CDR3 has 16 residues. Looked up from germline, CDR1 is SEHNR and CDR2 is FQNEAQ (reference sequence). J was trimmed by 1 base and V by 2 bases; bases with no gene match: 6. The CDR3 sequence: CASSLRASGGTDTQYF. In DNA, the CDR3 is TGTGCCAGCAGCTTACGGGCTAGCGGCGGCACAGATACGCAGTATTTT.

This clonotype occurred a few times. V gene TRBV7-3 combines with J gene TRBJ2-7, with TRBD1 identical over 7 bases. V was pared by 3 bases and J by 2 bases, with 4 bases of the junction left unmatched. The germline gives CDR1 SGHTA, CDR2 FQGTGA. This CDR3 comprises 14 residues. The CDR3 DNA reads TGTGCCAGCAGCTTGAAGGGGGCTACCTACGAGCAGTACTTC. This translates into CASSLKGATYEQYF.

The chain has TRBV9 and TRBJ2-7, with a weak D call TRBD1 (6 bases). The CDR3 is made up of 15 amino acids. Germline V gene lookup returns CDR1 SGDLS and CDR2 YYNGEE. Trimming shortened V by 0 bases and J by 3 bases, and 13 bases separated the two germline ends. CDR3 region: CASSVEGVVSYEQYF. The CDR3 DNA reads TGTGCCAGCAGCGTAGAGGGGGTGGTAAGCTACGAGCAGTACTTC.

The chain has TRBV6-1 and TRBJ1-5; no clear D gene. Trimming left V 2 bases short and J 4 bases short, with 9 bases between. Germline assignment: CDR1 MNHNS and CDR2 SASEGT. This CDR3 has 14 amino acids. The CDR3 DNA sequence: TGTGCCAGCAGTGAAAGGATGGGGAATCAGCCCCAGCATTTT. Amino acid sequence: CASSERMGNQPQHF.

The chain couples TRBV14 to TRBJ1-1; tentatively, D is TRBD1 (6 bases). The ends were cut back, 4 bases at V and 3 bases at J, with 18 bases in the middle. Germline V gene sequence: CDR1 SGHDN, CDR2 FVKESK. The CDR3 length is 16 residues. The CDR3 DNA sequence: TGTGCCAGCAGCCGGAAACTAGGCAGGGGAGACACTGAAGCTTTCTTT. This codes for CASSRKLGRGDTEAFF.

In this sample, this clonotype turned up a few times. The V and J genes are TRBV20-1 and TRBJ1-2; no reliable D call. This CDR3 is 14 amino acids long. Trimming stripped 3 bases from V and 2 bases from J, with 13 bases between. Germline loops: CDR1 DFQATT, CDR2 SNEGSKA (reference sequence). The CDR3, as DNA: TGCAGTGCTAGTACTACACTTAGGAACTATGGCTACACCTTC. As protein: CSASTTLRNYGYTF.

The chain joins TRBV5-6 to TRBJ1-5; TRBD1 agrees at 7 bases. V was clipped by 6 bases and J by 2 bases; unmatched bases: 8. The CDR3 contains 15 residues. Germline CDR1 is SGHDT and CDR2 is YYEEEE. The CDR3 coding sequence is TGTGCCAGCACCGTACAGGGGTCGGGCAATCAGCCCCAGCATTTT. Translation: CASTVQGSGNQPQHF. The variable domain in full, with the rest retrieved from reference TRBV5-6 and TRBJ1-5, is DAGVTQSPTHLIKTRGQQVTLRCSPKSGHDTVSWYQQALGQGPQFIFQYYEEEERQRGNFPDRFSGHQFPNYSSELNVNALLLGDSALYLCASTVQGSGNQPQHFGDGTRLSIL.

This clonotype was picked up one time. The V call is TRBV27, the J call TRBJ2-1; TRBD2 matches at 16 bases. Germline lookup yields CDR1 MNHEY and CDR2 SMNVEV (reference sequence). There are 16 residues in the CDR3. V trimming: 0 bases; J trimming: 7 bases; junction bases outside the gene matches: 0. DNA of the CDR3: TGTGCCAGCAGTTTATCGGGACTAGCGGGAGGGAATGAGCAGTTCTTC. As protein: CASSLSGLAGGNEQFF.

The chain carries TRBV28 and TRBJ1-4; D is uncertain. Between the trimmed V and J ends, which lost 6 bases and 8 bases, there was a span of 13 bases. The CDR3 is made up of 13 amino acids. CDR1 and CDR2 from the germline V gene are MDHEN and SYDVKM. The CDR3 DNA reads TGTGCCAGCAGGAGGGTAGTCGGCGAAAAACTGTTTTTT. It specifies CASRRVVGEKLFF.

Here the CDR3 reads CASSPGHGYTF. DNA of the CDR3: TGTGCCAGCAGCCCGGGGCATGGCTACACCTTC. V usage is TRBV11-2 and J usage is TRBJ1-2; D possibly corresponds to TRBD1 (5 bases). Germline lookup yields CDR1 SGHAT and CDR2 FQNNGV. The CDR3 totals 11 residues. V lost 5 bases and J lost 6, with 7 bases in between.

The chain couples TRBV7-9 to TRBJ2-3; no definite D call. The CDR3 is made up of 15 amino acids. V was shortened by 0 bases and J by 0 bases, with 7 bases between the two germline ends. Per the germline V gene, CDR1 is SEHNR and CDR2 is FQNEAQ (reference sequence). CDR3 DNA sequence: TGTGCCAGCAGCTTAGCGTCCTCTAGCACAGATACGCAGTATTTT. Translation: CASSLASSSTDTQYF.

J is TRBJ1-2 and V is TRBV28; perhaps TRBD1 as D (5 bases). V lost 5 bases, J lost 8 bases, and 9 bases lay in between. The germline V gene encodes CDR1 MDHEN and CDR2 SYDVKM. The CDR3 has 11 residues. CDR3 region: CASSLQGGYTF. In nucleotides, the CDR3 is TGTGCCAGCAGTCTCCAGGGCGGCTACACCTTC.

The rearrangement joins TRBV12-3 or TRBV12-4 to TRBJ2-5, with a possible D match to TRBD1 (6 bases). Trimming left V 4 bases short and J 5 bases short, with 17 bases between. CDR3 length equals 15 residues. CDR3 sequence (DNA): TGTGCCAGCAGTTCCCACAGGGTAGAGAGGGAGACCCAGTACTTC. Its protein product is CASSSHRVERETQYF.